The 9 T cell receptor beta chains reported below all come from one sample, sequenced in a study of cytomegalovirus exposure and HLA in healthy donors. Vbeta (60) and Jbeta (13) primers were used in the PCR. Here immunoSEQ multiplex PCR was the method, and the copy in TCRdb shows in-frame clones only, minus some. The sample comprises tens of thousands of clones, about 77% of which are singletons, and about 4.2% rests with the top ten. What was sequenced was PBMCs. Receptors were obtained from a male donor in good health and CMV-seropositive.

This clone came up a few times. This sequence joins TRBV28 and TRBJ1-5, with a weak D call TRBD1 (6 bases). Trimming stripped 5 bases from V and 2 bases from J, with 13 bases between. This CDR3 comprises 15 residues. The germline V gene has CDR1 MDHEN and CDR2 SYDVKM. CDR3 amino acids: CASSGEGGGNQPQHF. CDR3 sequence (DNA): TGTGCCAGCAGTGGGGAGGGGGGCGGCAATCAGCCCCAGCATTTT.

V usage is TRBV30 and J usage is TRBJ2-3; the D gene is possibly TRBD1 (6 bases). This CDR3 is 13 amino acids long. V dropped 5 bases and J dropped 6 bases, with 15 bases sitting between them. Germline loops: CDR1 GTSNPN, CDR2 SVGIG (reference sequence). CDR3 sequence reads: CAWDGTPRDTQYF. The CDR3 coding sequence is TGTGCCTGGGATGGGACACCTCGGGATACGCAGTATTTT. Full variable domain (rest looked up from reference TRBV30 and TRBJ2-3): SQTIHQWPATLVQPVGSPLSLECTVEGTSNPNLYWYRQAAGRGLQLLFYSVGIGQISSEVPQNLSASRPQDRQFILSSKKLLLSDSGFYLCAWDGTPRDTQYFGPGTRLTVL.

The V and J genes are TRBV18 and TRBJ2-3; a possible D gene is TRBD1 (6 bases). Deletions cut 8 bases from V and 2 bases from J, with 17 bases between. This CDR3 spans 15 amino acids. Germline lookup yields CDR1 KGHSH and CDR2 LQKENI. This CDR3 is CASLAGQYATDTQYF. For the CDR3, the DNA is TGTGCCAGCCTGGCCGGACAGTACGCCACAGATACGCAGTATTTT.

The CDR3 DNA reads as TGTGCCAGTACCCCCAGGGGACAGGGAAAATACGAGCAGTACTTC. Its translation is CASTPRGQGKYEQYF. The rearrangement uses TRBV19 and TRBJ2-7; 9 bases map to TRBD1. Germline V CDR1 and CDR2: LNHDA, SQIVND (reference sequence). V was clipped by 7 bases and J by 4 bases; unmatched bases: 11. The CDR3 loop spans 15 amino acids.

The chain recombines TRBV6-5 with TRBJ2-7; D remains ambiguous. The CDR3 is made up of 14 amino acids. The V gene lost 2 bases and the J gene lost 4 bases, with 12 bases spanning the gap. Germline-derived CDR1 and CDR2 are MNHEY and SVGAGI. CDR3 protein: CASSYIPPSYEQYF. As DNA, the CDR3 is TGTGCCAGCAGTTACATTCCCCCCAGTTACGAGCAGTACTTC.

CDR3 residues: CASSDYSDYGYTF. DNA for the CDR3: TGCGCCAGCAGTGACTATTCGGACTATGGCTACACCTTC. The chain uses TRBV10-2 and TRBJ1-2; D unresolved. Germline V gives CDR1 WSHSY, CDR2 SAAADI. The CDR3 covers 13 residues. The V gene lost 3 bases and the J gene lost 3 bases, with 8 bases spanning the gap.

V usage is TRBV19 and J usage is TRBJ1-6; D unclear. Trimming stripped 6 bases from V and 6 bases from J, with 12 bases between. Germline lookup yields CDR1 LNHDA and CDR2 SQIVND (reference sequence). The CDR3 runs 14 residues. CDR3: CASRPSGVNSPLHF. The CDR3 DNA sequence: TGTGCCAGTAGACCGAGCGGGGTTAATTCACCCCTCCACTTT.

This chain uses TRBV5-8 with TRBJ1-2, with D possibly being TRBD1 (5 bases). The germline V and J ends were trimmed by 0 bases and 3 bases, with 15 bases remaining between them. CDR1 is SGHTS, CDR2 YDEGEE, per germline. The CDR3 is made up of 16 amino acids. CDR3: CASSLDRTLVDYGYTF. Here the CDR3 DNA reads TGTGCCAGCAGCTTGGATCGGACACTTGTGGACTATGGCTACACCTTC.

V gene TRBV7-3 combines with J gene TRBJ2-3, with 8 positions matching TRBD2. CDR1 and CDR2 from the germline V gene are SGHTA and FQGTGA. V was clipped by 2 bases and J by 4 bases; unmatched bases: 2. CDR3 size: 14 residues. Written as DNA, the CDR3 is TGTGCCAGCAGCTTATACGGGGGGGCAGATACGCAGTATTTT. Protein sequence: CASSLYGGADTQYF.